These 14 T cell receptor beta chains were sequenced from one sample in a study of CD8 T cells in ankylosing spondylitis. TCRdb analysed the 5' RACE reads with MiXCR anew, one entry per CDR3 protein. The sample has roughly 300,000 distinct CDR3 sequences, under 8.5% seen once; the top ten hold more than 14%. These receptors have no identified antigens. Findings of the study overall: What appeared characteristic of ankylosing spondylitis blood was a TCR beta motif of eight highly homologous variants.

The specimen sequenced was blood, either unsorted or a sorted T cell fraction (not recorded which). Receptor source: a male donor with ankylosing spondylitis.

This clonotype was observed a few times. This chain connects TRBV11-3 to TRBJ2-2; D is ambiguous. Germline V gene sequence: CDR1 SGHNT, CDR2 YENEEA. V was pared by 1 base and J by 6 bases, with 9 bases between. The CDR3 loop spans 14 amino acids. The CDR3 nucleotides read TGTGCCAGCAGCTTAGTTGGAGACCCCGGGGAGCTGTTTTTT. It specifies CASSLVGDPGELFF.

This clonotype was counted a few times. This chain links TRBV4-2 with TRBJ2-2, with no clear D. This CDR3 has 12 residues. Germline CDR1 reads LGHNA; CDR2 reads YNFKEQ. The ends were cut back, 2 bases at V and 8 bases at J, with 6 bases in the middle. The chain's CDR3 is CASSQSRGELFF. The CDR3 bases are TGTGCCAGCAGCCAATCCAGAGGGGAGCTGTTTTTT.

This clonotype was detected ten times or more. The chain uses TRBV5-1 and TRBJ2-4, with 11 bases lining up with TRBD2. Germline CDR1 reads SGHRS; CDR2 reads YFSETQ. The CDR3 length is 13 residues. Trimming took 4 bases from V and 8 from J; bases not matched to a gene: 2. CDR3 residues: CASSRSGGDIQYF. CDR3 DNA sequence: TGCGCCAGCAGCCGTAGCGGGGGGGACATTCAGTACTTC.

This clonotype was seen a few times. The chain joins TRBV29-1 to TRBJ2-7; D remains unclear. This CDR3 is built from 11 residues. Germline CDR1 is SQVTM and CDR2 is ANQGSEA. V lost 4 bases and J lost 9, with 13 bases in between. The CDR3 coding sequence is TGCAGCGTTGGAACCGGCCCTGGGCAGTACTTC. Translated: CSVGTGPGQYF.

This clonotype occurred many times. J is TRBJ1-4 and V is TRBV2; D not certain. This CDR3 is 12 amino acids long. V was shortened by 6 bases and J by 4 bases, with 6 bases between the two germline ends. CDR1 is SNHLY and CDR2 is FYNNEI in the germline V gene. CDR3 sequence reads: CASRTGNEKLFF. CDR3 nucleotides: TGTGCCAGCAGGACGGGTAATGAAAAACTGTTTTTT.

This clonotype was detected only once. CDR3 nucleotide sequence: TGCAGTGCCCCCAGGGTAGCGGGGAACTACGAGCAGTACTTC. This encodes CSAPRVAGNYEQYF. The rearrangement links TRBV20-1 to TRBJ2-7, with TRBD2 identical over 8 bases. In germline, CDR1 is DFQATT, CDR2 SNEGSKA (reference sequence). The CDR3 length is 14 residues. V lost 6 bases and J lost 3; bases outside the gene matches: 10.

This clonotype showed up just a few times. This chain links TRBV9 with TRBJ2-2; D ambiguous. CDR1 and CDR2 from the germline V gene are SGDLS and YYNGEE. The CDR3 covers 11 residues. Trimming left V 6 bases short and J 7 bases short, with 7 bases between. The CDR3 DNA sequence: TGTGCCAGCACCGGCGGCGGGGAGCTGTTTTTT. This translates into CASTGGGELFF.

This chain links TRBV3-1 with TRBJ2-7; no clear D. The germline V and J ends were trimmed by 1 base and 6 bases, with 13 bases remaining between them. This CDR3 contains 14 residues. Germline loops: CDR1 LGHDT, CDR2 YNNKEL (reference sequence). The CDR3 protein is CASSQGIFTAEQYF. The CDR3 coding sequence is TGTGCCAGCAGCCAAGGGATCTTCACGGCCGAGCAGTACTTC.

This clonotype showed up just a few times. The rearrangement joins TRBV5-1 to TRBJ1-2, with a possible D match to TRBD1 (5 bases). Per germline, CDR1 SGHRS and CDR2 YFSETQ. The CDR3 is made up of 14 amino acids. The germline V and J ends were trimmed by 7 bases and 2 bases, with 15 bases remaining between them. CDR3 DNA sequence: TGCGCCAGCTCCCCCAGGGAAAGAAACTATGGCTACACCTTC. Protein sequence: CASSPRERNYGYTF.

This clonotype was detected many times. The genes are TRBV5-6 and TRBJ2-5; D is unresolved. The germline V gene encodes CDR1 SGHDT and CDR2 YYEEEE. Deletions cut 1 base from V and 2 bases from J, with 6 bases between. This CDR3 region has 13 residues. CDR3 in amino acids: CASSLTDQETQYF. The CDR3, as DNA: TGTGCCAGCAGCTTGACAGATCAAGAGACCCAGTACTTC.

Regarding this clonotype: With a much larger clone just one base away, this may be a read error. The J gene is TRBJ2-7, the V gene TRBV5-4, with TRBD2 identical over 7 bases. The CDR3 covers 13 residues. Germline V CDR1 and CDR2: SGHNT, YYREEE (reference sequence). After removal of 2 bases from V and 2 bases from J, the junction contained 1 base not matched to a gene. In DNA, the CDR3 is TGTGCCAGCAGCTTCGGACTAGCCTACGAGCAGTACTTC. Its translation: CASSFGLAYEQYF.

This chain joins TRBV7-3 and TRBJ2-1; tentatively, D is TRBD1 or TRBD2 (5 bases each). CDR3 length: 12 residues. V lost 6 bases, J lost 9 bases, and 12 bases lay in between. The germline V gene encodes CDR1 SGHTA and CDR2 FQGTGA. The CDR3 here is CASSLRGGEQFF. The CDR3, as DNA: TGTGCCAGCAGTTTACGGGGCGGTGAGCAGTTCTTC.

This clonotype was seen many times. This rearrangement joins TRBV11-1 to TRBJ1-1; 10 bases line up with TRBD1. The CDR3 has 15 amino acids. Trimming at V came to 5 bases and at J to 4 bases, leaving 7 bases not matched to a gene. Germline values: CDR1 SGHAT, CDR2 FQDESV (reference sequence). The CDR3 protein is CASSPDRGRSTEAFF. CDR3 DNA sequence: TGTGCCAGCAGCCCCGACAGGGGGCGAAGCACTGAAGCTTTCTTT.

This clonotype was found a few times. The V and J genes are TRBV10-3 and TRBJ2-7, with a tentative D call TRBD1 (6 bases). The CDR3 totals 18 residues. Germline loops: CDR1 ENHRY, CDR2 SYGVKD. Trimming took off 4 bases at V and 1 base at J, with 23 bases between the two ends. The CDR3 coding sequence is TGTGCCATCAGTGTAAACGATGCAAGACCGACAGGATCCTACGAGCAGTACTTC. Encoded protein: CAISVNDARPTGSYEQYF.